Reported below is one T cell receptor beta chain. Its antigen is unidentified. The source of the sample is a study of T cells in tuberculosis. Study results and limitations: Active tuberculosis alpha repertoires lay closer to GMM-specific TCRs than controls'.

Latent tuberculosis screening used tuberculin skin test and IGRA at entry. Method: immunoSEQ multiplex PCR; TCRdb's copy keeps in-frame clones and lacks some. Of 35,000 to 50,000 clones listed, 94% are singletons. This CDR3 has 15 residues. Germline V gene lookup returns CDR1 SGHRS and CDR2 YFSETQ. Trimming removed 0 bases at V and 4 bases at J, with 13 bases between. Sequenced sample: PBMCs. This receptor was taken from a donor aged 10-35 years with latent tuberculosis or without tuberculosis infection. Some clones in this sample may be carry-over from other donors' samples. This chain joins TRBV5-1 and TRBJ1-2, with D possibly being TRBD1 (6 bases). CDR3 DNA: TGCGCCAGCAGCTTGGTAGCAGGGGTGGGCTATGGCTACACCTTC. Translating it yields CASSLVAGVGYGYTF.